The 20 T cell receptor beta chains below all came from one sample that was sequenced in a study of blood T cells in healthy people across ages. A second PCR of about 6 to 11 cycles used a sample-barcoded 5' primer and a J-beta primer mix. In TCRdb, the 5' RACE reads were re-called with MiXCR into one record per CDR3 protein. The sample contains around 690,000 distinct CDR3 sequences, roughly 53% of which appear only once. The sequencing sample was made of blood. The source is a man in his 60s in good health.

V is TRBV29-1 and J is TRBJ2-5; TRBD2 matches at 7 bases. CDR1 is SQVTM, CDR2 ANQGSEA, per germline. There are 14 residues in the CDR3. The trim removed 0 bases at V and 5 bases at J, leaving 6 bases unmatched. CDR3 DNA sequence: TGCAGCGTTGAAGATGGGGGGGGAGGCGAGACCCAGTACTTC. It yields the protein CSVEDGGGGETQYF.

The gene calls are TRBV6-1 and TRBJ2-1, with D possibly being TRBD1 (6 bases). Trimming shortened V by 6 bases and J by 3 bases, and 24 bases separated the two germline ends. The germline V gene encodes CDR1 MNHNS and CDR2 SASEGT. CDR3 length: 18 residues. The CDR3 nucleotides read TGTGCCAGCAGAGCAGGGGCCTCTCTACTGAAACTCTACAATGAGCAGTTCTTC. Its translation: CASRAGASLLKLYNEQFF.

Remarks on this clonotype: The germline gene is not matched at one end of the junction; a read error may be the cause. The chain employs TRBV12-3 or TRBV12-4 and TRBJ2-3; no clear D gene. The CDR3 totals 14 residues. The CDR3 is CASSFRVAADAQYF. The DNA for the CDR3 is TGTGCCAGCAGTTTTAGGGTGGCCGCAGATGCGCAGTATTTT.

The chain carries TRBV19 and TRBJ2-7; TRBD1 aligns across 7 bases. This CDR3 is built from 14 residues. After removal of 4 bases from V and 6 bases from J, the junction contained 9 bases not matched to a gene. In germline, CDR1 is LNHDA, CDR2 SQIVND (reference sequence). This chain's CDR3 is CASSRTGTAAEQYF. In DNA form, the CDR3 reads TGTGCCAGTAGTAGGACCGGGACAGCCGCCGAGCAGTACTTC.

The chain joins TRBV7-9 to TRBJ2-5; possibly TRBD1 for D (6 bases). CDR1 and CDR2 from the germline V gene are SEHNR and FQNEAQ (reference sequence). The V and J ends lost 5 bases and 9 bases respectively, with 16 bases between them. The CDR3 length is 13 residues. This chain's CDR3 is CASSLRVEGAQYF. The CDR3 DNA is TGTGCCAGCAGCCTCCGGGTCGAGGGGGCCCAGTACTTC.

This chain joins TRBV4-1 and TRBJ1-1, with D uncertain. Deletions cut 0 bases from V and 6 bases from J, with 11 bases between. The CDR3 is 14 residues long. The germline gives CDR1 MGHRA, CDR2 YSYEKL. The CDR3 nucleotides read TGCGCCAGCAGCCAAGATCTGGGGAGAGCTGAAGCTTTCTTT. It specifies CASSQDLGRAEAFF.

This clonotype appeared a single time. The chain carries TRBV6-5 and TRBJ2-5, with D possibly being TRBD2 (5 bases). The germline V gene has CDR1 MNHEY and CDR2 SVGAGI. CDR3 length equals 14 residues. Trimming removed 5 bases from V and 1 base from J, with 11 bases in between. Written as DNA, the CDR3 is TGTGCCAGCAGTGGGTGGGAGAGCCAAGAGACCCAGTACTTC. Its protein product is CASSGWESQETQYF.

This clonotype appeared many times. The chain employs TRBV6-6 and TRBJ2-5; 8 positions agree with TRBD1. The CDR3 spans 18 residues. Germline loops: CDR1 MNHNY, CDR2 SVGAGI (reference sequence). V dropped 5 bases and J dropped 2; count of bases not matched to a gene: 16. CDR3 sequence: CASSPGQAPDPGQETQYF. For the CDR3, the DNA is TGTGCCAGCAGTCCGGGACAGGCGCCCGACCCAGGTCAAGAGACCCAGTACTTC.

The chain carries TRBV3-1 and TRBJ2-3; TRBD1 matches at 7 bases. Germline assignment: CDR1 LGHDT and CDR2 YNNKEL (reference sequence). V was clipped by 4 bases and J by 5 bases; unmatched bases: 6. The CDR3 has 14 residues. The CDR3 sequence: CASSRDSYIDTQYF. The CDR3 DNA reads as TGTGCCAGCAGCCGGGACAGCTACATAGATACGCAGTATTTT.

The chain joins TRBV9 to TRBJ2-1, with TRBD2 matching over 10 bases. V lost 1 base to trimming and J lost 3 bases; unmatched junction nucleotides: 1. Germline V gene lookup returns CDR1 SGDLS and CDR2 YYNGEE. CDR3 length equals 15 residues. The CDR3 DNA reads TGTGCCAGCAGCGTAACTAGCGGGGTCTACAATGAGCAGTTCTTC. Amino acid sequence: CASSVTSGVYNEQFF.

This chain connects TRBV20-1 to TRBJ2-5; 10 nucleotides align to TRBD2. V trimming: 5 bases; J trimming: 3 bases; junction bases outside the gene matches: 6. The CDR3 runs to 14 residues. Germline assignment: CDR1 DFQATT and CDR2 SNEGSKA (reference sequence). CDR3 protein: CSASRTSGKETQYF. CDR3 nucleotide sequence: TGCAGTGCTTCCCGGACTAGCGGAAAAGAGACCCAGTACTTC.

This clonotype was recorded once. The rearrangement joins TRBV20-1 to TRBJ2-2; weak D call: TRBD1 (5 bases). This CDR3 spans 14 amino acids. The germline V gene encodes CDR1 DFQATT and CDR2 SNEGSKA (reference sequence). The V end was cut by 1 base, the J end by 4 bases, with 10 bases between. The CDR3 sequence: CSARGGHSTGELFF. CDR3 nucleotides: TGCAGTGCTAGAGGGGGCCACAGCACCGGGGAGCTGTTTTTT.

The rearrangement uses TRBV27 and TRBJ2-7, with D perhaps being TRBD1 or TRBD2 (6 bases each). The germline CDR1 and CDR2 sequences are MNHEY and SMNVEV (reference sequence). The V gene lost 2 bases and the J gene lost 6 bases, with 14 bases spanning the gap. This CDR3 has 14 residues. The CDR3 is CASSLRTEAGEQYF. DNA of the CDR3: TGTGCCAGCAGTTTAAGGACAGAAGCGGGCGAGCAGTACTTC.

This CDR3 is CASSPETGPIFNYGYTF. The CDR3 bases are TGTGCCAGCAGCCCTGAGACAGGCCCAATCTTCAACTATGGCTACACCTTC. The chain couples TRBV12-3 or TRBV12-4 to TRBJ1-2; a possible D gene is TRBD1 (6 bases). V was trimmed by 6 bases and J by 2 bases, leaving 22 bases between them. This CDR3 has 17 amino acids.

The CDR3 coding sequence is TGTGCCAGCAGTTTTGCTGATCAGCCCCAGCATTTT. Its translation: CASSFADQPQHF. J is TRBJ1-5 and V is TRBV12-3 or TRBV12-4; no reliable D call. The CDR3 has 12 residues. The V end was cut by 3 bases, the J end by 5 bases, with 5 bases between.

The V call is TRBV20-1, the J call TRBJ2-7, with 13 bases lining up with TRBD2. CDR1 is DFQATT and CDR2 is SNEGSKA in the germline V gene (reference sequence). The CDR3 spans 17 residues. V trimming: 0 bases; J trimming: 3 bases; junction bases outside the gene matches: 8. CDR3 sequence: CSARDTSGGVRYYEQYF. CDR3 in DNA: TGCAGTGCTAGAGACACTAGCGGGGGGGTAAGGTACTACGAGCAGTACTTC.

A few counts support this clonotype. The chain couples TRBV25-1 to TRBJ2-7, with D unclear. There are 11 residues in the CDR3. Germline-derived CDR1 and CDR2 are MGHDK and SYGVNS. The germline V and J ends were trimmed by 0 bases and 3 bases, with 0 bases remaining between them. CDR3 region: CASSEYYEQYF. In nucleotides, the CDR3 is TGTGCCAGCAGTGAATACTACGAGCAGTACTTC.

The chain joins TRBV6-5 to TRBJ1-2; D ambiguous. From germline, CDR1 is MNHEY and CDR2 SVGAGI. V was trimmed by 6 bases and J by 0 bases, leaving 17 bases between them. The CDR3 is made up of 16 amino acids. DNA of the CDR3: TGTGCCAGCAGCATTACGGTTTCGGAAGCTAACTATGGCTACACCTTC. As protein: CASSITVSEANYGYTF.

Points on this clonotype: It may be a read error: a sequence one base away is much more abundant. V is TRBV12-3 or TRBV12-4 and J is TRBJ1-2, with 8 bases identical to TRBD1. After removal of 3 bases from V and 7 bases from J, the junction contained 4 bases not matched to a gene. This CDR3 is built from 13 residues. This CDR3 is CASSFRGPCGYTF. The CDR3, as DNA: TGTGCCAGCAGTTTCAGGGGGCCATGTGGCTACACCTTC.

The table lists this clonotype with a few counts. The chain has TRBV4-1 and TRBJ2-5, with a weak D call TRBD2 (5 bases). Trimming removed 3 bases from V and 7 bases from J, with 15 bases in between. The germline V gene has CDR1 MGHRA and CDR2 YSYEKL. This CDR3 contains 14 residues. The CDR3, as DNA: TGCGCCAGCAGCCATGAGGGCCTCCCCGGGACCCAGTACTTC. It yields the protein CASSHEGLPGTQYF.